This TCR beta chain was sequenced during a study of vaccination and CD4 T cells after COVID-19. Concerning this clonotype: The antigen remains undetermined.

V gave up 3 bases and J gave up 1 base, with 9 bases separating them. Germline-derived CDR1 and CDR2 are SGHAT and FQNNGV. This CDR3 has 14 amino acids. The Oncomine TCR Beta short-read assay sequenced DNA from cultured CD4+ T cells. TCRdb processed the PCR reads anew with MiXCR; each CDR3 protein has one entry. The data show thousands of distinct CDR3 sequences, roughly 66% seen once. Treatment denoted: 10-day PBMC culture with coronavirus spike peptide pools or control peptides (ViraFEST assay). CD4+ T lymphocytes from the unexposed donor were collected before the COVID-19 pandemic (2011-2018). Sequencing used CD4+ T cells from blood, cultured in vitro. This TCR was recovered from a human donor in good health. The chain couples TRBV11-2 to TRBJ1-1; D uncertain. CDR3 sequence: CASSFFMSNTEAFF. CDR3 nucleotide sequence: TGTGCCAGCAGCTTTTTCATGTCGAACACTGAAGCTTTCTTT.